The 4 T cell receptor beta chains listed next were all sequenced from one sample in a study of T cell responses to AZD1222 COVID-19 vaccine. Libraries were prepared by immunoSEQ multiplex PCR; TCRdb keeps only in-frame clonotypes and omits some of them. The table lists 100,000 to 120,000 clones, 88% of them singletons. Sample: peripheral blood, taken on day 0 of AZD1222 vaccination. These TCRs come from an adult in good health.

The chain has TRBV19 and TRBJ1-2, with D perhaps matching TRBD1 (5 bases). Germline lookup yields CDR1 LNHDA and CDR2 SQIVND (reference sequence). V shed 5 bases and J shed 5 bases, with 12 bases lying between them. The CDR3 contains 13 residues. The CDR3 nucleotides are TGTGCCAGTAGTCGGGAGGGGAATTATGGCTACACCTTC. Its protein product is CASSREGNYGYTF.

CDR3 DNA: TGTGCCAGCAGCTATATTCACAGGGGGGCCTACGAGCAGTACTTC. Translation gives CASSYIHRGAYEQYF. The genes are TRBV13 and TRBJ2-7; 8 positions agree with TRBD1. Germline CDR1 and CDR2: PRHDT and FYEKMQ (reference sequence). The J segment lost 2 bases and the V segment lost 4 bases, leaving 7 bases of the junction unmatched. CDR3 length: 15 amino acids.

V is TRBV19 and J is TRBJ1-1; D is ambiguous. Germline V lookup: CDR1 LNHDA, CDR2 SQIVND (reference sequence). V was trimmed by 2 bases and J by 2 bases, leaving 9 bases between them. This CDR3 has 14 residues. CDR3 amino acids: CASSILAVNTEAFF. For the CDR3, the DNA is TGTGCCAGTAGTATATTGGCTGTAAACACTGAAGCTTTCTTT.

CDR3 sequence: CASYKVGTEAFF. The CDR3, as DNA: TGTGCCAGCTACAAAGTAGGCACTGAAGCTTTCTTT. The chain joins TRBV6-1 to TRBJ1-1; unclear D gene. CDR1 is MNHNS and CDR2 is SASEGT in the germline V gene. This CDR3 contains 12 residues. V was pared by 8 bases and J by 4 bases, with 11 bases between.